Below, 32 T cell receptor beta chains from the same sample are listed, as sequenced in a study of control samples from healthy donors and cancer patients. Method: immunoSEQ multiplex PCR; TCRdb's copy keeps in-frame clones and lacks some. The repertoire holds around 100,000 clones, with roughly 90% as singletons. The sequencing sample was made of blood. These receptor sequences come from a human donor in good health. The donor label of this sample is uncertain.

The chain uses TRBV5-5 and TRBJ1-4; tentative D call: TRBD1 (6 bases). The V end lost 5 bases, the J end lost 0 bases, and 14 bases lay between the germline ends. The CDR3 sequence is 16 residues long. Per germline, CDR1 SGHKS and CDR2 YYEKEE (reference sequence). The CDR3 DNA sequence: TGTGCCAGCAGATGGAAGGACAGCTCAACTAATGAAAAACTGTTTTTT. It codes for CASRWKDSSTNEKLFF.

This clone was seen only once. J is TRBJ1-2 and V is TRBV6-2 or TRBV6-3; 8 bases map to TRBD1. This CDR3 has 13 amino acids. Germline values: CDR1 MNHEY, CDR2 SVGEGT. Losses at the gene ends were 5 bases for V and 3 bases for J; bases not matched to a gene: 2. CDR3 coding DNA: TGTGCCAGCAGTGACAGGGGCCACTATGGCTACACCTTC. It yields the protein CASSDRGHYGYTF.

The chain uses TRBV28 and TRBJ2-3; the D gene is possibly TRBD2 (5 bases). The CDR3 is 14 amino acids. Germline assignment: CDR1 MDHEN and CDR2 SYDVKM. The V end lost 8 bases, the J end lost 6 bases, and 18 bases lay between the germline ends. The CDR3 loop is CASELPGSADTQYF. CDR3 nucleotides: TGTGCCAGCGAGCTGCCGGGAAGTGCGGATACGCAGTATTTT.

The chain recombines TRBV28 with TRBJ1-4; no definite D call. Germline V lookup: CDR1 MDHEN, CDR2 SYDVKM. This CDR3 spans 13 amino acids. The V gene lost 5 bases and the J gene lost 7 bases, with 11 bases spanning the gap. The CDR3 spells CASSQRAREKLFF. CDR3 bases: TGTGCCAGCAGTCAACGGGCCCGTGAAAAACTGTTTTTT.

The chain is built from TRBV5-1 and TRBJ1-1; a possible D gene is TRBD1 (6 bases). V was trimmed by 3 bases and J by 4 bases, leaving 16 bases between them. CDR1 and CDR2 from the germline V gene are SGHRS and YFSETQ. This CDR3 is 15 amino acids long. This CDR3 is CASSSNRALVTEAFF. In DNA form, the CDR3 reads TGCGCCAGCAGCTCCAACAGGGCCCTAGTCACTGAAGCTTTCTTT.

In nucleotides, the CDR3 is TGTGCCAGCAGCTTTAGGGACAGGGGGCTGAACACTGAAGCTTTCTTT. Its protein is CASSFRDRGLNTEAFF. The gene calls are TRBV5-6 and TRBJ1-1; 12 positions match TRBD1. CDR1 SGHDT and CDR2 YYEEEE come from the germline V gene. With V trimmed by 2 bases and J by 0 bases, 2 bases remained unmatched. This CDR3 comprises 16 residues.

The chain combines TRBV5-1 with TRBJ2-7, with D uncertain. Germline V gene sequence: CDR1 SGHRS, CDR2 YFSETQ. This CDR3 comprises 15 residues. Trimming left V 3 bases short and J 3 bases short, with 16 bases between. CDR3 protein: CASSSSAEQYYEQYF. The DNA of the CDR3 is TGCGCCAGCAGCTCCTCGGCAGAGCAATACTACGAGCAGTACTTC.

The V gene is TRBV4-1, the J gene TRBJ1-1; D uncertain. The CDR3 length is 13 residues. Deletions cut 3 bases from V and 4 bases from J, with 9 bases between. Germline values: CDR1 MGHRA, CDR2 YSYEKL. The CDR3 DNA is TGCGCCAGCAGCCACGTGGACGGCACTGAAGCTTTCTTT. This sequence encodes CASSHVDGTEAFF.

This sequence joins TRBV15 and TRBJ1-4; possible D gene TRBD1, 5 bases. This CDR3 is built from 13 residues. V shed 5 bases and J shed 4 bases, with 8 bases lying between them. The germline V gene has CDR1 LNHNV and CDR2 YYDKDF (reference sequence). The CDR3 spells CATSRGNNEKLFF. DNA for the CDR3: TGTGCCACCAGCCGGGGGAATAATGAAAAACTGTTTTTT.

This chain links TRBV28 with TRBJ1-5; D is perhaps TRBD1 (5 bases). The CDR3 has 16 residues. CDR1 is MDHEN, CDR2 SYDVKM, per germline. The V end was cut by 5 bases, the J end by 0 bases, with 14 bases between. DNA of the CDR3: TGTGCCAGCAGTCCAGACAGCCTGATTAGCAATCAGCCCCAGCATTTT. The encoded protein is CASSPDSLISNQPQHF.

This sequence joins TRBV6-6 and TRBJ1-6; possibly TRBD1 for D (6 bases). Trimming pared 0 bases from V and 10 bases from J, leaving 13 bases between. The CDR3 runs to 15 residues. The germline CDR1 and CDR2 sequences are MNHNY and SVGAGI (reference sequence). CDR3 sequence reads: CASSYSTQGRSPLHF. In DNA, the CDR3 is TGTGCCAGCAGTTACTCGACACAGGGAAGATCACCCCTCCACTTT.

Here the CDR3 reads CASNKMNQPQHF. CDR3 DNA sequence: TGTGCCAGCAACAAGATGAATCAGCCCCAGCATTTT. The V and J genes are TRBV12-3 or TRBV12-4 and TRBJ1-5; D call uncertain. V was cut by 7 bases and J by 4 bases, with 8 bases left in between. The CDR3 runs 12 residues.

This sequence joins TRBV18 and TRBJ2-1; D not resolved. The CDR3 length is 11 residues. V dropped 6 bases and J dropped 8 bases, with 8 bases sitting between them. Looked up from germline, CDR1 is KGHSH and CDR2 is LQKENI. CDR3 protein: CASSSSHEQFF. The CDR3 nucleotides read TGTGCCAGCTCGAGTAGTCATGAGCAGTTCTTC.

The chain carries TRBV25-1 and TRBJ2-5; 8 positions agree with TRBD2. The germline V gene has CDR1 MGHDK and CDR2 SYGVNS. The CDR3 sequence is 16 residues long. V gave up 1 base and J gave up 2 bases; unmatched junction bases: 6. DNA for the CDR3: TGTGCCAGCAGTGAATCCAACGGGGGGGAGCAAGAGACCCAGTACTTC. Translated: CASSESNGGEQETQYF.

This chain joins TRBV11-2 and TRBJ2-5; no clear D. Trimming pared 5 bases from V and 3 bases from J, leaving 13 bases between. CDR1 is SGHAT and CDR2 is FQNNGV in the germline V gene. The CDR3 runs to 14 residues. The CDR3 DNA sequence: TGTGCCAGCAGCGCACCGAGATCCAAAGAGACCCAGTACTTC. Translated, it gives CASSAPRSKETQYF. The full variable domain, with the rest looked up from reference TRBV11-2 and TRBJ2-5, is EAGVAQSPRYKIIEKRQSVAFWCNPISGHATLYWYQQILGQGPKLLIQFQNNGVVDDSQLPKDRFSAERLKGVDSTLKIQPAKLEDSAVYLCASSAPRSKETQYFGPGTRLLVL.

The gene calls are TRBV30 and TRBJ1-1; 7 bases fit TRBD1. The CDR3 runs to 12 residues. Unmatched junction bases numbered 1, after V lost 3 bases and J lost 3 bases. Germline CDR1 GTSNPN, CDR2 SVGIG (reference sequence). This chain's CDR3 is CAWSRGYTEAFF. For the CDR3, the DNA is TGTGCCTGGAGCAGGGGGTACACTGAAGCTTTCTTT.

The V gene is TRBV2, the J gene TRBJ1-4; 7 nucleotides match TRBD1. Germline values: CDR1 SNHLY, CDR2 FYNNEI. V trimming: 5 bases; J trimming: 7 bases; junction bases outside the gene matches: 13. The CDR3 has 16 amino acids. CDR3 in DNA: TGTGCCAGCAGTTCAAGGTCGACAGGGCAGGGTGAAAAACTGTTTTTT. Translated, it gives CASSSRSTGQGEKLFF.

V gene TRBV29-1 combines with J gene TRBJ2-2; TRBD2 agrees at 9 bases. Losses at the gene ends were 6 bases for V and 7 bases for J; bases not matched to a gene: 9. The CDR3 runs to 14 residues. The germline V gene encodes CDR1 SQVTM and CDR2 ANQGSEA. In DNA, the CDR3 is TGCAGCGTGCCTAAGCGGGGGGCTGGCGGGGAGCTGTTTTTT. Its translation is CSVPKRGAGGELFF.

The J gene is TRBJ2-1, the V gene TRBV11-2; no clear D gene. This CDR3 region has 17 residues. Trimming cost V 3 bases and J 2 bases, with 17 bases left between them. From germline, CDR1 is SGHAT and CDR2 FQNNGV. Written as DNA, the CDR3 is TGTGCCAGCAGCTTGCCCCCCGTGACGGGCCCCTACAATGAGCAGTTCTTC. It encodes CASSLPPVTGPYNEQFF.

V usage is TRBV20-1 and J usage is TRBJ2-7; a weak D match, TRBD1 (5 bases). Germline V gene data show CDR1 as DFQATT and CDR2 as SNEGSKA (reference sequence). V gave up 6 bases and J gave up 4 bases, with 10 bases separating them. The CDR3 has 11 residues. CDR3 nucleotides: TGCAGTGCGGGCCGACAGTACGAGCAGTACTTC. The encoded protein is CSAGRQYEQYF.

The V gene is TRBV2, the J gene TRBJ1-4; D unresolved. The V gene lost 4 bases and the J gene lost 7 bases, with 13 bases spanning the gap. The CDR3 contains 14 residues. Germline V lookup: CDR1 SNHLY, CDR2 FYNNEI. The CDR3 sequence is CASSASLVSEKLFF. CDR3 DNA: TGTGCCAGCAGTGCCTCCTTAGTGAGTGAAAAACTGTTTTTT.

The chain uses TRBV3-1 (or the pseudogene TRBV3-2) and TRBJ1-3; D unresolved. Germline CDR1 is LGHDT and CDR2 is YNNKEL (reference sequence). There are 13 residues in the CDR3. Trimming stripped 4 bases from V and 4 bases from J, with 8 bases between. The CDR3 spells CASSPPGGNTIYF. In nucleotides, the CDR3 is TGTGCCAGCAGCCCGCCAGGAGGAAACACCATATATTTT.

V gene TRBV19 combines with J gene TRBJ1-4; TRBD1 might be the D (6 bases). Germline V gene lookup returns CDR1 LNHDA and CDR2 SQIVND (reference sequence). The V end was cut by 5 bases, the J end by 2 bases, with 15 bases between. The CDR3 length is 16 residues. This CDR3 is CASSVSTGRTNEKLFF. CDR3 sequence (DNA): TGTGCCAGTAGTGTTTCGACAGGACGCACTAATGAAAAACTGTTTTTT.

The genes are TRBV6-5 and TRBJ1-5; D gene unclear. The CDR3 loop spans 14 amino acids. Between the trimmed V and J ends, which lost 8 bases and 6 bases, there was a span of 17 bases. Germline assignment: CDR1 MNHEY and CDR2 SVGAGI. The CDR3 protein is CASGVLRYGQPQHF. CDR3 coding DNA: TGTGCCAGCGGCGTCCTCCGTTATGGTCAGCCCCAGCATTTT.

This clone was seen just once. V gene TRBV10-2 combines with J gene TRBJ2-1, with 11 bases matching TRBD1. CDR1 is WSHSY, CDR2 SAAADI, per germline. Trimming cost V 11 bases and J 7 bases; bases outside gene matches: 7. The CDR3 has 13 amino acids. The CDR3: CAGGQGALNEQFF. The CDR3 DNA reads TGCGCCGGCGGACAGGGGGCTTTGAATGAGCAGTTCTTC.

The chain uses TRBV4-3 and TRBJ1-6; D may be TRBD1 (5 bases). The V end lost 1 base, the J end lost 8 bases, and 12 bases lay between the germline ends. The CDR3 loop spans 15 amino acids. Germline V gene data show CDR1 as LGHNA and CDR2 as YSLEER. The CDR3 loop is CASSQVRDGDSPLHF. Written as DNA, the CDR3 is TGCGCCAGCAGCCAAGTACGGGACGGAGATTCACCCCTCCACTTT.

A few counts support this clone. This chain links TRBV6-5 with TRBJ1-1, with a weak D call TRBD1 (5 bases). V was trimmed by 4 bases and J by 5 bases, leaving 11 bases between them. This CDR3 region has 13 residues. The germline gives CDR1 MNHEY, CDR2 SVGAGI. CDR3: CASSWRGTTEAFF. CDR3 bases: TGTGCCAGCAGTTGGCGGGGGACGACTGAAGCTTTCTTT.

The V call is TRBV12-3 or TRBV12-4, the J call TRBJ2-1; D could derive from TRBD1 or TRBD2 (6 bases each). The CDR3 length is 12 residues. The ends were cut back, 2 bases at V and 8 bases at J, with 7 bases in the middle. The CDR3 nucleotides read TGTGCCAGCAGTTTACGGGGGCATGAGCAGTTCTTC. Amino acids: CASSLRGHEQFF.

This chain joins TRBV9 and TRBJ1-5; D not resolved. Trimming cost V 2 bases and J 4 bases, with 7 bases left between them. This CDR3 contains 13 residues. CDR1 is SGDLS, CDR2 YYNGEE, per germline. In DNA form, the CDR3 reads TGTGCCAGCAGCGTGTCCAGAAATCAGCCCCAGCATTTT. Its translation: CASSVSRNQPQHF.

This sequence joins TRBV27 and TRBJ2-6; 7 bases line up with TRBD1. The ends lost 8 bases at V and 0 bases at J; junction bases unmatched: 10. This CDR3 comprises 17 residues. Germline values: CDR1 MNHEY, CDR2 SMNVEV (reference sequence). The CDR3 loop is CASGRDRARSGANVLTF. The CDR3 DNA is TGTGCCAGCGGTCGAGACAGGGCGCGCTCTGGGGCCAACGTCCTGACTTTC.

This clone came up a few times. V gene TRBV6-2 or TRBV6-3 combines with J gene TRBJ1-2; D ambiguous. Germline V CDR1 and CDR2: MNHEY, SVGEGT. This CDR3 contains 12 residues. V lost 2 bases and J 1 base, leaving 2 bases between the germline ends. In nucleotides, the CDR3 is TGTGCCAGCAGTTACCATAACTATGGCTACACCTTC. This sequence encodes CASSYHNYGYTF.

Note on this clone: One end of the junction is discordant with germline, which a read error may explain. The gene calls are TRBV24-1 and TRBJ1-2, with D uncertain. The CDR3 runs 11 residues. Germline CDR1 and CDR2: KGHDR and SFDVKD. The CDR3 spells CATSDSYDYTF. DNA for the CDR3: TGTGCCACCAGTGATTCGTATGACTACACCTTC.